Each of the 26 T cell receptor beta chains below was sequenced from the same sample in a study of blood T cell repertoires in COVID-19. Some clones are missing from TCRdb's copy, which holds only in-frame ones; the method was immunoSEQ multiplex PCR. The sample records 65,000 to 85,000 clones, around 87% being singletons. The specimen sequenced was peripheral blood. The receptors derive from a woman under 30 with acute or convalescent COVID-19.

V is TRBV4-3 and J is TRBJ2-2; 12 bases match TRBD2. CDR1 and CDR2 from the germline V gene are LGHNA and YSLEER. CDR3 size: 18 residues. Trimming cost V 0 bases and J 7 bases; bases outside gene matches: 9. The DNA of the CDR3 is TGCGCCAGCAGCCAAGATCCTAGCGGGAGGGCCGGGATCGGGGAGCTGTTTTTT. Its translation: CASSQDPSGRAGIGELFF.

The chain couples TRBV4-1 to TRBJ1-6, with D possibly matching TRBD1 (5 bases). CDR3 length: 15 residues. V lost 4 bases, J lost 5 bases, and 12 bases lay in between. The V gene's germline CDR1 is MGHRA and CDR2 YSYEKL. The DNA of the CDR3 is TGCGCCAGCAGCCCGGGGGACCTCGATAATTCACCCCTCCACTTT. Translated, it gives CASSPGDLDNSPLHF.

This clone came up once. V gene TRBV7-9 combines with J gene TRBJ1-3; 7 bases fit TRBD1. The V segment lost 5 bases and the J segment 0 bases; nucleotides outside the gene matches: 4. The CDR3 spans 15 residues. Germline lookup yields CDR1 SEHNR and CDR2 FQNEAQ (reference sequence). CDR3 residues: CASSQRQGSGNTIYF. The CDR3 bases are TGTGCCAGCAGCCAAAGACAGGGCTCTGGAAACACCATATATTTT.

The rearrangement links TRBV6-6 to TRBJ2-1; the match to TRBD2 covers 7 bases. V was clipped by 5 bases and J by 4 bases; unmatched bases: 11. The CDR3 has 16 residues. Germline V gene sequence: CDR1 MNHNY, CDR2 SVGAGI (reference sequence). Here the CDR3 reads CASSAWDPGGYNEQFF. For the CDR3, the DNA is TGTGCCAGCAGTGCCTGGGACCCCGGGGGGTACAATGAGCAGTTCTTC.

This sequence joins TRBV5-5 and TRBJ1-5; possibly TRBD1 for D (5 bases). V lost 0 bases to trimming and J lost 9 bases, with 19 bases between them. CDR1 SGHKS and CDR2 YYEKEE come from the germline V gene (reference sequence). This CDR3 contains 16 residues. CDR3 bases: TGTGCCAGCAGCTTGGCCACAGGCTCCTCATTTGGGCCCCAGCATTTT. Encoded protein: CASSLATGSSFGPQHF.

The rearrangement links TRBV29-1 to TRBJ2-3; 8 positions match TRBD2. This CDR3 is 13 amino acids long. CDR1 is SQVTM and CDR2 is ANQGSEA in the germline V gene. Trimming cost V 2 bases and J 4 bases; bases outside gene matches: 2. The chain's CDR3 is CSVERAGADTQYF. The CDR3 bases are TGCAGCGTTGAAAGAGCGGGAGCAGATACGCAGTATTTT.

The chain recombines TRBV4-2 with TRBJ2-3, with D hard to call. CDR3 length equals 16 residues. V lost 0 bases to trimming and J lost 2 bases, with 12 bases between them. The V gene's germline CDR1 is LGHNA and CDR2 YNFKEQ. CDR3 protein: CASSQDASEATDTQYF. The CDR3 region has the DNA TGTGCCAGCAGCCAAGACGCGAGCGAGGCCACAGATACGCAGTATTTT.

CDR3 residues: CASSGTSSYEQYF. CDR3 sequence (DNA): TGCGCCAGCTCCGGGACATCCTCCTACGAGCAGTACTTC. The chain has TRBV10-2 and TRBJ2-7, with D possibly being TRBD1 (6 bases). Per the germline V gene, CDR1 is WSHSY and CDR2 is SAAADI. The V end was cut by 8 bases, the J end by 0 bases, with 11 bases between. The CDR3 is 13 residues long.

This chain connects TRBV1 to TRBJ2-4; the DNA was not used to check the table's D call, TRBD1. TRBV1 is labeled a pseudogene. CDR3 size: 17 residues. CDR3: CTSSQDRAGGTENIQYF. DNA of the CDR3: TGCACCAGCAGCCAAGATCGGGCAGGGGGCACAGAAAACATTCAGTACTTC.

This clone was found a few times. The chain joins TRBV6-5 to TRBJ1-4, with 11 positions matching TRBD1. With 4 bases clipped from V and 8 bases from J, the junction kept 3 bases outside the gene matches. Germline V gene data show CDR1 as MNHEY and CDR2 as SVGAGI. CDR3 size: 14 residues. DNA for the CDR3: TGTGCCAGCAGTTGGGACAGGGGGAGCGAAAAACTGTTTTTT. Protein sequence: CASSWDRGSEKLFF.

The V gene is TRBV6-4, the J gene TRBJ1-3, with 7 bases identical to TRBD1. Germline loops: CDR1 MRHNA, CDR2 SNTAGT. V lost 5 bases to trimming and J lost 0 bases; unmatched junction nucleotides: 7. The CDR3 totals 16 residues. CDR3 loop: CASSTHRGPSGNTIYF. CDR3 DNA sequence: TGTGCCAGCAGTACCCACAGGGGCCCCTCTGGAAACACCATATATTTT.

The rearrangement uses TRBV5-1 and TRBJ2-1; perhaps TRBD1 as D (6 bases). This CDR3 has 15 amino acids. The V gene's germline CDR1 is SGHRS and CDR2 YFSETQ. V gave up 0 bases and J gave up 4 bases, with 11 bases separating them. The CDR3 sequence: CASSLERDTYNEQFF. CDR3 nucleotide sequence: TGCGCCAGCAGCTTGGAAAGGGACACATACAATGAGCAGTTCTTC. Full variable domain (missing parts from reference TRBV5-1 and TRBJ2-1): KAGVTQTPRYLIKTRGQQVTLSCSPISGHRSVSWYQQTPGQGLQFLFEYFSETQRNKGNFPGRFSGRQFSNSRSEMNVSTLELGDSALYLCASSLERDTYNEQFFGPGTRLTVL.

This chain joins TRBV6-2 or TRBV6-3 and TRBJ2-1; TRBD2 agrees at 10 bases. Germline CDR1 is MNHEY and CDR2 is SVGEGT. The CDR3 covers 20 residues. V lost 2 bases, J lost 0 bases, and 13 bases stayed unmatched. The CDR3 region has the DNA TGTGCCAGCAGTTACACCGCAGGACTAGCGGAGATTGGCTCCTACAATGAGCAGTTCTTC. Translating gives CASSYTAGLAEIGSYNEQFF.

The chain recombines TRBV4-3 with TRBJ1-2; no definite D call. The CDR3 is 16 amino acids. Germline-derived CDR1 and CDR2 are LGHNA and YSLEER. Trimming removed 3 bases from V and 6 bases from J, with 20 bases in between. CDR3 DNA sequence: TGCGCCAGCAGCCATGGTCCCGGGTCCCCAGCGGATGGCTACACCTTC. Encoded protein: CASSHGPGSPADGYTF.

V usage is TRBV27 and J usage is TRBJ1-1; D possibly corresponds to TRBD1 (5 bases). The CDR3 has 15 amino acids. V was cut by 6 bases and J by 5 bases, with 19 bases left in between. Per germline, CDR1 MNHEY and CDR2 SMNVEV (reference sequence). CDR3 loop: CASRTAVGALTEAFF. CDR3 in DNA: TGTGCCAGCAGGACTGCCGTAGGGGCATTAACTGAAGCTTTCTTT.

This clone has a single count. The V gene is TRBV10-3, the J gene TRBJ2-7; TRBD2 aligns across 10 bases. The CDR3 spans 15 residues. The germline V gene encodes CDR1 ENHRY and CDR2 SYGVKD. V was pared by 2 bases and J by 6 bases, with 7 bases of the junction left unmatched. The CDR3 sequence is CAISEAGLAASEQYF. The CDR3 DNA reads as TGTGCCATCAGTGAGGCCGGACTAGCGGCTTCCGAGCAGTACTTC.

The chain uses TRBV7-9 and TRBJ2-5, with a possible D match to TRBD1 (5 bases). CDR3 size: 14 residues. V was pared by 5 bases and J by 2 bases, with 12 bases between. Per germline, CDR1 SEHNR and CDR2 FQNEAQ (reference sequence). The CDR3 DNA follows: TGTGCCAGCAGCAGCCGACAGAAACAAGAGACCCAGTACTTC. It specifies CASSSRQKQETQYF.

V and J are TRBV28 and TRBJ1-6; 7 bases are shared with TRBD1. The CDR3 runs 15 residues. The J segment lost 3 bases and the V segment lost 8 bases, leaving 7 bases of the junction unmatched. From germline, CDR1 is MDHEN and CDR2 SYDVKM. CDR3 in amino acids: CASDTGQNYNSPLHF. In DNA form, the CDR3 reads TGTGCCAGCGACACGGGACAGAACTATAATTCACCCCTCCACTTT.

This chain links TRBV4-2 with TRBJ1-1; D is unresolved. V dropped 0 bases and J dropped 5 bases, with 7 bases sitting between them. Germline V gives CDR1 LGHNA, CDR2 YNFKEQ. The CDR3 runs to 13 residues. The CDR3 bases are TGTGCCAGCAGCCAAGAGTTCGCGACTGAAGCTTTCTTT. Translation gives CASSQEFATEAFF.

The chain uses TRBV7-2 and TRBJ2-3; D is uncertain. Germline assignment: CDR1 SGHTA and CDR2 FQGNSA. The CDR3 runs 14 residues. V was clipped by 2 bases and J by 1 base, with 7 bases between them. The DNA of the CDR3 is TGTGCCAGCAGCTTAAGGCTAGGCACAGATACGCAGTATTTT. It encodes CASSLRLGTDTQYF.

The V and J genes are TRBV5-1 and TRBJ2-3; perhaps TRBD2 as D (6 bases). CDR3 length: 14 residues. Germline V lookup: CDR1 SGHRS, CDR2 YFSETQ. The germline V and J ends were trimmed by 3 bases and 6 bases, with 14 bases remaining between them. The CDR3 DNA reads as TGCGCCAGCAGCTACGGGGGTCCAACGGATACGCAGTATTTT. Residues: CASSYGGPTDTQYF.

The J gene is TRBJ2-3, the V gene TRBV9; 10 bases match TRBD2. CDR1 SGDLS and CDR2 YYNGEE come from the germline V gene. The CDR3 has 16 residues. V dropped 4 bases and J dropped 2; count of bases not matched to a gene: 7. CDR3 sequence (DNA): TGTGCCAGCAGCTCACGGACTAGCGGAACCACAGATACGCAGTATTTT. Translated, it gives CASSSRTSGTTDTQYF.

The J gene is TRBJ2-1, the V gene TRBV27; 7 bases map to TRBD1. This CDR3 comprises 14 residues. Germline V CDR1 and CDR2: MNHEY, SMNVEV (reference sequence). V lost 6 bases to trimming and J lost 7 bases; unmatched junction nucleotides: 9. The CDR3 loop is CASRRQGPANEQFF. The CDR3 nucleotides are TGTGCCAGCAGGAGACAGGGACCCGCAAATGAGCAGTTCTTC.

The chain has TRBV24-1 and TRBJ2-7, with TRBD2 as a possible D gene (6 bases). V was clipped by 5 bases and J by 3 bases, with 13 bases between them. Germline CDR1 and CDR2: KGHDR and SFDVKD. The length of the CDR3 is 14 residues. The CDR3: CATSVADLYYEQYF. The CDR3 region has the DNA TGTGCCACCAGTGTAGCGGATCTTTACTACGAGCAGTACTTC.

The V gene is TRBV2, the J gene TRBJ2-1, with 8 bases matching TRBD2. CDR3 length: 16 residues. J lost 6 bases, V lost 0 bases, and 7 bases had no gene match. Germline assignment: CDR1 SNHLY and CDR2 FYNNEI. The CDR3 here is CASSEAQGLALNEQFF. CDR3 DNA sequence: TGTGCCAGCAGTGAAGCGCAAGGACTAGCACTCAATGAGCAGTTCTTC.

The chain employs TRBV5-4 and TRBJ2-7; TRBD2 matches at 11 bases. Losses at the gene ends were 2 bases for V and 2 bases for J; bases not matched to a gene: 6. Germline-derived CDR1 and CDR2 are SGHNT and YYREEE (reference sequence). The CDR3 length is 16 residues. This CDR3 reads CASSFGASGGTYEQYF. In DNA form, the CDR3 reads TGTGCCAGCAGCTTCGGGGCTAGCGGGGGGACCTACGAGCAGTACTTC.